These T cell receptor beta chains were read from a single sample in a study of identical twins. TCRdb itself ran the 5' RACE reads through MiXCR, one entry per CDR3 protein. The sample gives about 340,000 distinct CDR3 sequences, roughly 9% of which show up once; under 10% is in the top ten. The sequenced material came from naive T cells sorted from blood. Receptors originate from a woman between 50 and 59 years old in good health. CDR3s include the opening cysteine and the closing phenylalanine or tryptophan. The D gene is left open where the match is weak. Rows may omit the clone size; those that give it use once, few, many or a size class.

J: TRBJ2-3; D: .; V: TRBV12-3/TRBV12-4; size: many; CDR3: CASSQRPYTDTQYF; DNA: TGTGCCAGCAGTCAGCGTCCCTACACAGATACGCAGTATTTT
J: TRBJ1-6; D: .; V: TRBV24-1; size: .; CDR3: CATSDGQPNSPLHF; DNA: TGTGCCACCAGTGATGGACAGCCCAATTCACCCCTCCACTTT
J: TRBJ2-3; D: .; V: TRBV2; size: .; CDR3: CASSEPGRTDTQYF; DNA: TGTGCCAGCAGTGAACCGGGGCGCACAGATACGCAGTATTTT
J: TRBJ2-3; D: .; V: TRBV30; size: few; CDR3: CAWSVWGDTQYF; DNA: TGTGCCTGGAGTGTATGGGGAGATACGCAGTATTTT
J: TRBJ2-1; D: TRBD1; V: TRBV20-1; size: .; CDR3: CSARPDRGPPGFF; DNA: TGCAGTGCTAGACCCGACAGGGGGCCCCCGGGGTTCTTC
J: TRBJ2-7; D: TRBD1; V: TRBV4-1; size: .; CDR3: CASSQTGRPYEQYF; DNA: TGCGCCAGCAGCCAGACAGGGAGACCCTACGAGCAGTACTTC
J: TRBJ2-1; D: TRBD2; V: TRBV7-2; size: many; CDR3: CASSLVAGDPNEQFF; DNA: TGTGCCAGCAGCTTAGTAGCGGGAGATCCCAATGAGCAGTTCTTC
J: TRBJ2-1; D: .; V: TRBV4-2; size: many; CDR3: CASSQDKGPVYNEQFF; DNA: TGTGCCAGCAGCCAAGATAAGGGACCCGTCTACAATGAGCAGTTCTTC
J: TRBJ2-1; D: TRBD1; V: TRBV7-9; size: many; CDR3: CASSLQGQGDYNEQFF; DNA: TGTGCCAGCAGCTTACAGGGACAGGGGGACTACAATGAGCAGTTCTTC
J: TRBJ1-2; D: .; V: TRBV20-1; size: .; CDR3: CSARDSRVVVHGYTF; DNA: TGCAGTGCTAGAGATTCTAGGGTGGTGGTCCATGGCTACACCTTC
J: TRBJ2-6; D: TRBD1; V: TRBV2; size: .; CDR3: CASRTGVSGANVLTF; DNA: TGTGCCAGCAGGACAGGGGTCTCTGGGGCCAACGTCCTGACTTTC
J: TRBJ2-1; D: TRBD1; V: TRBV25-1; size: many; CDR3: CASLGQGTGPEQFF; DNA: TGTGCCAGTCTAGGACAGGGAACGGGTCCTGAGCAGTTCTTC
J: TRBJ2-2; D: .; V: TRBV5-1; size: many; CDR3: CASSLEVAGELFF; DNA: TGCGCCAGCAGCTTGGAAGTAGCCGGGGAGCTGTTTTTT
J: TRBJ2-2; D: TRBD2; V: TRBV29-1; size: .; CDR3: CSVAEAGVISKNTGELFF; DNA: TGCAGCGTTGCCGAAGCGGGAGTAATATCAAAGAACACCGGGGAGCTGTTTTTT